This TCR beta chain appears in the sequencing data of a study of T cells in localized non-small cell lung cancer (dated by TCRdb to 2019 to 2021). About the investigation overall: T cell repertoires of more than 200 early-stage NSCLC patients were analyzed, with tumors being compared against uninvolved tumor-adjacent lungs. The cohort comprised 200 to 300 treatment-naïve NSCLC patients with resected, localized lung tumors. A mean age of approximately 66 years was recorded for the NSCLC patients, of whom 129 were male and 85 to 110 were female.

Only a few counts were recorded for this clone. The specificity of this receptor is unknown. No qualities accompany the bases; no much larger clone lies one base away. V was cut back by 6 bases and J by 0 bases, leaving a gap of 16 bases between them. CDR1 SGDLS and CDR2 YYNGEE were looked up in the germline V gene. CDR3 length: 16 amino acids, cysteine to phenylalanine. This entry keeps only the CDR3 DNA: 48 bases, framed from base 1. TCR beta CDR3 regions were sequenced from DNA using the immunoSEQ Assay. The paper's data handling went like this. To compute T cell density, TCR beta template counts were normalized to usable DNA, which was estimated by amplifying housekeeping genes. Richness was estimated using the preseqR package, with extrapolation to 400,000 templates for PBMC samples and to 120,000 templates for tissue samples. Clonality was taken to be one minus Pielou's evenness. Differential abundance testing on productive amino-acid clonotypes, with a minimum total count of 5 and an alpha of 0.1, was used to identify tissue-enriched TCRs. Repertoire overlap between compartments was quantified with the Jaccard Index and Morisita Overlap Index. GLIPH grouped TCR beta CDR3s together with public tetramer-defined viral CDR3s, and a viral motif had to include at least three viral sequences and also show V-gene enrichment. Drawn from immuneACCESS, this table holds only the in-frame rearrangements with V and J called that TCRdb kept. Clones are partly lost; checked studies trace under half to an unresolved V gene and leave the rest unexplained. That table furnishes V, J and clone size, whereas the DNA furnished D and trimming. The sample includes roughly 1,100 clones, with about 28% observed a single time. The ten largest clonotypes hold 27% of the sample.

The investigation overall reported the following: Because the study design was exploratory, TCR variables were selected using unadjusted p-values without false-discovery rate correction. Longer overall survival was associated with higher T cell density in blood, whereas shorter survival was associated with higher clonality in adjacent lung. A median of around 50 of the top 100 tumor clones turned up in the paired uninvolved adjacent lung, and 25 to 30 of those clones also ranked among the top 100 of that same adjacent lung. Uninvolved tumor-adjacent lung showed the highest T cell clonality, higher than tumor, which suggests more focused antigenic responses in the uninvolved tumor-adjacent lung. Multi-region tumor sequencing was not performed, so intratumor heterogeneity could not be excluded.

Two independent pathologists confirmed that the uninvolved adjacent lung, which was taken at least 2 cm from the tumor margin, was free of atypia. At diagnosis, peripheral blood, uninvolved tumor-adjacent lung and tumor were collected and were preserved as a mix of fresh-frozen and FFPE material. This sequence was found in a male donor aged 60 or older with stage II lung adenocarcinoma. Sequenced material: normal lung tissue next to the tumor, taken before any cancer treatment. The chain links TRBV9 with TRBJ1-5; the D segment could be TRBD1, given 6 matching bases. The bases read TGTGCCAGCAACCGAGCGGGACATCCTAGCAATCAGCCCCAGCATTTT. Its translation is CASNRAGHPSNQPQHF.